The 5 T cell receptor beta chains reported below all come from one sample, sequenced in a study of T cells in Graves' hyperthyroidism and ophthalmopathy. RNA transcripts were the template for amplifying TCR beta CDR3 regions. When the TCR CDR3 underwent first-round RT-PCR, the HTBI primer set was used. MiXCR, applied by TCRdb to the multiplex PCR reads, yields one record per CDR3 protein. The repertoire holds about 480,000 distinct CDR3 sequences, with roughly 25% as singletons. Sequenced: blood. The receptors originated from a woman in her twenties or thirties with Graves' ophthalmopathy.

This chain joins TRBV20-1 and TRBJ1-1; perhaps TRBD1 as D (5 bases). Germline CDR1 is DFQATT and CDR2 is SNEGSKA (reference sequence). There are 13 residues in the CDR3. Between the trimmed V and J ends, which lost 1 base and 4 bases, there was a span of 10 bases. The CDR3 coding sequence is TGCAGTGCTAGAGTCGGGGCCGGCACTGAAGCTTTCTTT. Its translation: CSARVGAGTEAFF.

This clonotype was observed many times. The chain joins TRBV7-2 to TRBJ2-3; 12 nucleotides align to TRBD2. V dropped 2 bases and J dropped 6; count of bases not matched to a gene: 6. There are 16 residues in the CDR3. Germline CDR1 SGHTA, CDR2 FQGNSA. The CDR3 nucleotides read TGTGCCAGCAGCTTACCGGGACTAGCGGGTTCGGATACGCAGTATTTT. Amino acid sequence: CASSLPGLAGSDTQYF.

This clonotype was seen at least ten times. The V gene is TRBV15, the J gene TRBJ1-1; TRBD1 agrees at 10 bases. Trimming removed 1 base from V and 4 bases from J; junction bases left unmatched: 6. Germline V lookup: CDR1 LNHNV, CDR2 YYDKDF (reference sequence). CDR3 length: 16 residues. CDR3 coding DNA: TGTGCCACCAGCAGAGCCGGGACAGGGGCGGCCACTGAAGCTTTCTTT. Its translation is CATSRAGTGAATEAFF.

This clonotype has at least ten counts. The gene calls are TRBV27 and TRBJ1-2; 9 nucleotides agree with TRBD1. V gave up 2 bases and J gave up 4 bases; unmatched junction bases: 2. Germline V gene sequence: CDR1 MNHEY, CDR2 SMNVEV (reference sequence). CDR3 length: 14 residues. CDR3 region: CASSLGQGTYGYTF. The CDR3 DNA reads TGTGCCAGCAGTTTAGGACAGGGGACCTATGGCTACACCTTC.

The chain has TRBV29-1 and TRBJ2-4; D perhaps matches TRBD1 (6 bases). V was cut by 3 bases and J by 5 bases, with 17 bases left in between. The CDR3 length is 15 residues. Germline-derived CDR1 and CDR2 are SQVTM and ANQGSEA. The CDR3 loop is CSVDLAQGFENIQYF. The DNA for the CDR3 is TGCAGCGTTGATCTCGCACAGGGTTTTGAAAACATTCAGTACTTC.